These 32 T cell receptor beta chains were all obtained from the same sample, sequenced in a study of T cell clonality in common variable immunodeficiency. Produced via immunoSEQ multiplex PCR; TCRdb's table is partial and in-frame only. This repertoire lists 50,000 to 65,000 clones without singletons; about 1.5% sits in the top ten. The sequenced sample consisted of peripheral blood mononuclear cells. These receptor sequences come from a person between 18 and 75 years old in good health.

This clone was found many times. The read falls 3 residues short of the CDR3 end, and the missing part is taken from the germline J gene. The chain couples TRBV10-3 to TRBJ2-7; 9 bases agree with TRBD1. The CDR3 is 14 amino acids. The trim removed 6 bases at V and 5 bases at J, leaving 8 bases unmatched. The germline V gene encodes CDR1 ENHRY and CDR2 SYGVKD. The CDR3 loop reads CAIRIPGQGNEQYF. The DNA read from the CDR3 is TGTGCCATCAGGATCCCGGGACAGGGCAACGAG.

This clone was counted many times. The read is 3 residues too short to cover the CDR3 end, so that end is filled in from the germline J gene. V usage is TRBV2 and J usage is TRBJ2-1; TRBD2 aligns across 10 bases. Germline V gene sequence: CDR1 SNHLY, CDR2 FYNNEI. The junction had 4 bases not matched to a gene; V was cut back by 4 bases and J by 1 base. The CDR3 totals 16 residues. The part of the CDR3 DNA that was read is TGTGCCAGCAGTGCCAGCGGGAGGGGTTCCTACAATGAG. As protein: CASSASGRGSYNE. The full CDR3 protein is CASSASGRGSYNEQFF.

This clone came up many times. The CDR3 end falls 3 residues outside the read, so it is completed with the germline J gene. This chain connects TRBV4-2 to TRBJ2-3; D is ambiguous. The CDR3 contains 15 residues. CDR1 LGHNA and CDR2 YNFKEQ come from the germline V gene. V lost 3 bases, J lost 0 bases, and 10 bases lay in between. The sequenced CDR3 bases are TGTGCCAGCAGCCAGGCTTCTTCTAGCACAGATACG. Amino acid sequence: CASSQASSSTDT. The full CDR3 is CASSQASSSTDTQYF.

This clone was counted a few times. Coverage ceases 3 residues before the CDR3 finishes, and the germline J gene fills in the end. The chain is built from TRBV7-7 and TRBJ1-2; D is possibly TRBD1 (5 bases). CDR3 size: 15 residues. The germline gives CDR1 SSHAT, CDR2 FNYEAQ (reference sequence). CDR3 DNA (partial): TGTGCCAGCAGCAAAGGGACTAGCGGAAGCTACGAC. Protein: CASSKGTSGSYD. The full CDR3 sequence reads CASSKGTSGSYDYTF.

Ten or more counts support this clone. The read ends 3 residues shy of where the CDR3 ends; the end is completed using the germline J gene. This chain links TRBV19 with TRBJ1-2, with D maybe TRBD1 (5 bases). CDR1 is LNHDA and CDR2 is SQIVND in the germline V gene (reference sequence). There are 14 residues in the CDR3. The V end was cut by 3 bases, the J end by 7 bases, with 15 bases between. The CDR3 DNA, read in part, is TGTGCCAGTAGTATGGGGAGGGGCGTGCGTGGC. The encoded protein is CASSMGRGVRG. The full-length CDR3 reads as CASSMGRGVRGYTF.

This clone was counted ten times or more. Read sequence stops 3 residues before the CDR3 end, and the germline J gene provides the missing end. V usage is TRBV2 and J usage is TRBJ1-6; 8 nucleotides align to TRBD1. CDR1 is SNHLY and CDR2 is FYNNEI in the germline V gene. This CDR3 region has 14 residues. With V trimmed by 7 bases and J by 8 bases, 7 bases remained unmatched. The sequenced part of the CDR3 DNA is TGTGCCAGCACTGCCGGGACAGGTTATTCACCC. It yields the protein CASTAGTGYSP. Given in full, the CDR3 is CASTAGTGYSPLHF.

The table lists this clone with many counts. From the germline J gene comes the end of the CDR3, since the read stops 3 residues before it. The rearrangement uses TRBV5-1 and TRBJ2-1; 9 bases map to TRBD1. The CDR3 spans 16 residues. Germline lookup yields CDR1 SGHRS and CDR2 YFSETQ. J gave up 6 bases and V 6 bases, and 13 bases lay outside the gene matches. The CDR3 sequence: CASNSLGTGFPNEQFF. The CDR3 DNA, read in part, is TGCGCCAGCAACTCTTTGGGGACAGGGTTTCCCAATGAG.

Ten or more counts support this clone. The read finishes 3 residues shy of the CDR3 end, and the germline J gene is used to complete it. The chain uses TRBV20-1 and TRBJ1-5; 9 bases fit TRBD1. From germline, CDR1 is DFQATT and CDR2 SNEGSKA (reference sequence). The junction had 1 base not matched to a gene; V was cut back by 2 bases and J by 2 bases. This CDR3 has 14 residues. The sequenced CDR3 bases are TGCAGTGCTAGACGGACAGGGGGCAATCAGCCC. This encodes CSARRTGGNQP. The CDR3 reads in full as CSARRTGGNQPQHF.

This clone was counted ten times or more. The part of the CDR3 DNA that was read is TGTGCCAGCAGTTACTCACCAGCGGGGGGGATTTACAATGAG. Its protein is CASSYSPAGGIYNE. In full, the CDR3 is CASSYSPAGGIYNEQFF. This chain uses TRBV6-2 or TRBV6-3 with TRBJ2-1, with 10 nucleotides matching TRBD2. The CDR3 is cut off 3 residues early in the read; its end comes from the germline J gene. With V trimmed by 0 bases and J by 4 bases, 6 bases remained unmatched. This CDR3 region has 17 residues. Looked up from germline, CDR1 is MNHEY and CDR2 is SVGEGT.

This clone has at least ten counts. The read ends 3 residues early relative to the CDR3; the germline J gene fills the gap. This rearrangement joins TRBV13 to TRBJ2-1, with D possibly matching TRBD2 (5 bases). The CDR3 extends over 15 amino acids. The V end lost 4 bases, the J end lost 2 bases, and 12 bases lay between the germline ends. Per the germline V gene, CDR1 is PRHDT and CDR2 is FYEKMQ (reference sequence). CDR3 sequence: CASSWDRGTYNEQFF. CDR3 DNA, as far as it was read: TGTGCCAGCAGCTGGGATCGGGGAACCTACAATGAG.

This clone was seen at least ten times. The DNA read from the CDR3 is TGTGCCAGCAGCCCTAGAGGGACAGGGGTGACTGAA. Its protein is CASSPRGTGVTE. The CDR3 in full is CASSPRGTGVTEAFF. This chain links TRBV9 with TRBJ1-1; TRBD1 aligns across 10 bases. The read finishes 3 residues shy of the CDR3 end, and the germline J gene is used to complete it. The CDR3 has 15 residues. With V trimmed by 4 bases and J by 5 bases, 8 bases remained unmatched. The germline V gene encodes CDR1 SGDLS and CDR2 YYNGEE.

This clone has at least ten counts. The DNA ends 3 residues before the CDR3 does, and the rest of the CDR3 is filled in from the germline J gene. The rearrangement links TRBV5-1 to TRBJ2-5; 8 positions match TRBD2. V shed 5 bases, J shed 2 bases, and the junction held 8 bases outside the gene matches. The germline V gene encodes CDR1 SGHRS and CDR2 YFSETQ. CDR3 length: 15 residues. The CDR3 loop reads CASRRGTSGQETQYF. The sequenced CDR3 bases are TGCGCCAGCAGGCGGGGCACTAGCGGACAAGAGACC.

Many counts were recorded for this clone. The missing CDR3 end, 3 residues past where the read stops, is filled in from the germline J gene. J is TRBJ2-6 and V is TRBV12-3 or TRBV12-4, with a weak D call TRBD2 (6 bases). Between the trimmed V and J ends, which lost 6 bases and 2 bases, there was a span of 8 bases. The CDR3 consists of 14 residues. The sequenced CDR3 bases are TGTGCCAGCAGCTGGGGGGCTGGGGCCAACGTC. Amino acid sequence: CASSWGAGANV. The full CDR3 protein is CASSWGAGANVLTF.

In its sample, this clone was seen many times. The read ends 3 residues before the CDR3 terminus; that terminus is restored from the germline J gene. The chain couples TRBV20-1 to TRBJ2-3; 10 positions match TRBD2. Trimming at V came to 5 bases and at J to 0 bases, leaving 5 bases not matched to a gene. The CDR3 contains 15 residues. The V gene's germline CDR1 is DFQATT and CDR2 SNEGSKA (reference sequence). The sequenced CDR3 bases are TGCAGTGCTTATATAGCGGGGGGTAGCACAGATACG. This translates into CSAYIAGGSTDT. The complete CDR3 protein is CSAYIAGGSTDTQYF.

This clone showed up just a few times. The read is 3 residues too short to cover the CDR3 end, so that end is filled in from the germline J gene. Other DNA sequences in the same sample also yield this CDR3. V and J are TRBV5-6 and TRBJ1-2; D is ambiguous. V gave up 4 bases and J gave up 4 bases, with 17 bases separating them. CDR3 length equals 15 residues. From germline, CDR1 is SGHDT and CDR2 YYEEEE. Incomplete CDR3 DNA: TGTGCCAGCAGCCCCCTTTTAGCGGGGATCTATGGC. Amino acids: CASSPLLAGIYG. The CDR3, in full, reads CASSPLLAGIYGYTF.

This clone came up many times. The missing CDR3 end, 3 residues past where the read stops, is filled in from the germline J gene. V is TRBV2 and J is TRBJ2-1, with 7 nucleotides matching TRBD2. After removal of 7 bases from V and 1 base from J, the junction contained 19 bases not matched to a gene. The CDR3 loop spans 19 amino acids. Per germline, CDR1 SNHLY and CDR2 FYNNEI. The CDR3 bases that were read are TGTGCCAGCACCGAAAGACTAGCTGGCGGTAGTCTTTCCTACAATGAG. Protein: CASTERLAGGSLSYNE. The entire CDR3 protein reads CASTERLAGGSLSYNEQFF.

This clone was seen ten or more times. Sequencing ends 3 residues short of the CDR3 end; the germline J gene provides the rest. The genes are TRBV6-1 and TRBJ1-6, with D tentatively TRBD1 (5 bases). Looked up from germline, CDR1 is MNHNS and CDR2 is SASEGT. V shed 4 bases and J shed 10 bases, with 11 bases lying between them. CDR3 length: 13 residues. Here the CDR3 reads CASSGQGRSPLHF. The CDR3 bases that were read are TGTGCCAGCAGTGGGCAGGGAAGGTCACCC.

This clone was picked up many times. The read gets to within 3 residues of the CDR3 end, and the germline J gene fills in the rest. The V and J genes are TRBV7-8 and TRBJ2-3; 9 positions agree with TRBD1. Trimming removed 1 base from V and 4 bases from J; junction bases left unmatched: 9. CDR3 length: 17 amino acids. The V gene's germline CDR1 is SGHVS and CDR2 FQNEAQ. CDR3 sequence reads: CASSLGIYRGQADTQYF. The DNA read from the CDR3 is TGTGCCAGCAGCTTAGGGATATACAGGGGGCAAGCAGATACG.

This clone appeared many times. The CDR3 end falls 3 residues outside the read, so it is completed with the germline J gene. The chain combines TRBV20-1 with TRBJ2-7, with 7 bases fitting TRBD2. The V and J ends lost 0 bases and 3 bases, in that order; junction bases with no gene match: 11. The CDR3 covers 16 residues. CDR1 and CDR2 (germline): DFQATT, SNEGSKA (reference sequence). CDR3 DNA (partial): TGCAGTGCTAGAGATGACCGCGTCGCGGGGGACTACGAG. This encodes CSARDDRVAGDYE. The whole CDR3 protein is CSARDDRVAGDYEQYF.

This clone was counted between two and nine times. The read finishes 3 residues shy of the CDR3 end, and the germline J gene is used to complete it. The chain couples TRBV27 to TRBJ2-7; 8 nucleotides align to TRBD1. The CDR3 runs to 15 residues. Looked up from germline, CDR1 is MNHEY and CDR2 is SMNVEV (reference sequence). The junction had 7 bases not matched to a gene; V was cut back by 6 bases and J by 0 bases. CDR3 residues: CASSLRTGTSYEQYF. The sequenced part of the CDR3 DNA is TGTGCCAGCAGCTTGAGGACAGGGACCTCCTACGAG.

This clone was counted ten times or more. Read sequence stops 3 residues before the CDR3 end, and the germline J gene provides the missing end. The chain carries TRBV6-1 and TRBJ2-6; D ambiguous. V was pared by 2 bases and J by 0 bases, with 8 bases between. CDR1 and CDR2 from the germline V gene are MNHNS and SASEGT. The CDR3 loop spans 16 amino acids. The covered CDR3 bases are TGTGCCAGCAGTGAACGGGTGACCTCTGGGGCCAACGTC. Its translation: CASSERVTSGANV. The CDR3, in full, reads CASSERVTSGANVLTF.

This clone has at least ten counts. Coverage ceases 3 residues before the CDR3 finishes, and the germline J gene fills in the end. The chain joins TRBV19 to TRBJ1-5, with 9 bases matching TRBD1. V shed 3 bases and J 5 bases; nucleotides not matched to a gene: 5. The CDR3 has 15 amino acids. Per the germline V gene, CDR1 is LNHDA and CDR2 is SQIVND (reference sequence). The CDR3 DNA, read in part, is TGTGCCAGTAGTATCTGGACAGGGGCCGATCAGCCC. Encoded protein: CASSIWTGADQP. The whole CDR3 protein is CASSIWTGADQPQHF.

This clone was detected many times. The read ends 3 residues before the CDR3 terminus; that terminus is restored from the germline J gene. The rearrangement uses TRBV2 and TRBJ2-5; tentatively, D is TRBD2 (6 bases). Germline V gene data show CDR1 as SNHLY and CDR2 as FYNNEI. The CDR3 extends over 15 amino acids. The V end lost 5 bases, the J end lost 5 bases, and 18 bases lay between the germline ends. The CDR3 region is CASSLTSSREETQYF. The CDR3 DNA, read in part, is TGTGCCAGCAGTCTTACTAGCAGTCGGGAGGAGACC.

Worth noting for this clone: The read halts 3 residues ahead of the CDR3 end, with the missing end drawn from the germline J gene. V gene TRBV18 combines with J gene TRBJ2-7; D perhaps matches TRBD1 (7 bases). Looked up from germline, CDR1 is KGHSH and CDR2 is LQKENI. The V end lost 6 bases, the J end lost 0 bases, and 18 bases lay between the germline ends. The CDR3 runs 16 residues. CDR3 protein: CASSRTSGGFSYEQYF. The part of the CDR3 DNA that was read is TGTGCCAGCTCCCGCACTTCAGGGGGGTTCTCCTACGAG.

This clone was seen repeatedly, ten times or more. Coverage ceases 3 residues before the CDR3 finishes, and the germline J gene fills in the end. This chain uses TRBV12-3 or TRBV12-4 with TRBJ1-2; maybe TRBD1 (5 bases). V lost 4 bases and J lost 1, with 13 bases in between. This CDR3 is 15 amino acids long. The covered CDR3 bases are TGTGCCAGCAGTTCTACACCCCAGGGTAACTATGGC. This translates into CASSSTPQGNYG. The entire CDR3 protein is CASSSTPQGNYGYTF.

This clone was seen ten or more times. This CDR3 reads CASSPAGRGYTF. The part of the CDR3 DNA that was read is TGTGCCAGCAGCCCAGCAGGTCGTGGC. This chain uses TRBV7-6 with TRBJ1-2; D gene uncertain. The CDR3 goes on 3 residues after the read ends, and that part is filled in from the germline J gene. The CDR3 has 12 residues. Germline lookup yields CDR1 SGHVS and CDR2 FNYEAQ. V lost 5 bases, J lost 7 bases, and 11 bases lay in between.

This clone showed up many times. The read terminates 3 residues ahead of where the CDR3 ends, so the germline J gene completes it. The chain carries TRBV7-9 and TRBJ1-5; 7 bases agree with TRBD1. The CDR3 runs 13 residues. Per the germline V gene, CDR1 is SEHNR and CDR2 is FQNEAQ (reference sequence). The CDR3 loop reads CASSQQGSSPQHF. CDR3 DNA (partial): TGTGCCAGCAGCCAACAGGGGTCCTCACCC.

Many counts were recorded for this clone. The part of the CDR3 DNA that was read is TGTGCCAGCAGTGAAGCAGGGGTTCAA. Protein sequence: CASSEAGVQ. The entire CDR3 protein reads CASSEAGVQAFF. The gene calls are TRBV2 and TRBJ1-1; possibly TRBD1 for D (5 bases). The read falls 3 residues short of the CDR3 end, and the missing part is taken from the germline J gene. The germline V gene has CDR1 SNHLY and CDR2 FYNNEI. The CDR3 has 12 amino acids.

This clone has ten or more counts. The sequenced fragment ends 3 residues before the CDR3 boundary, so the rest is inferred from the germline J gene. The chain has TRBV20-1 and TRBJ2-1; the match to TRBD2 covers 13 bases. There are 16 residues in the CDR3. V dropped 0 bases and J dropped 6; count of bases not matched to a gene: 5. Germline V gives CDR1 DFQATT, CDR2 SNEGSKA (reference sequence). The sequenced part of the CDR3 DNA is TGCAGTGCTAGAGATTATCGGACTAGCGGGAGCAATGAG. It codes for CSARDYRTSGSNE. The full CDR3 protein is CSARDYRTSGSNEQFF.

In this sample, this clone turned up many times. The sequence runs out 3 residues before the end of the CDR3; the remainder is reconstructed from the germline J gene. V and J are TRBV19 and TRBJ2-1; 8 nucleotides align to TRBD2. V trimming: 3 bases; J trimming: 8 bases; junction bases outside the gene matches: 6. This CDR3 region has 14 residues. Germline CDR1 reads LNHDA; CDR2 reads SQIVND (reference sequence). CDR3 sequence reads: CASSIERERDEQFF. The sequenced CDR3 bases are TGTGCCAGTAGTATTGAGCGGGAGAGGGATGAG.

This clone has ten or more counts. CDR3 residues: CASSFETSGNEQFF. The CDR3 bases that were read are TGCGCCAGCAGCTTTGAGACTAGCGGGAATGAG. V usage is TRBV5-1 and J usage is TRBJ2-1; 10 nucleotides match TRBD2. The CDR3 extends 3 residues past the end of the read, so its final part is completed from the germline J gene. This CDR3 has 14 residues. The germline V gene has CDR1 SGHRS and CDR2 YFSETQ. J gave up 7 bases and V 2 bases, and 3 bases lay outside the gene matches.

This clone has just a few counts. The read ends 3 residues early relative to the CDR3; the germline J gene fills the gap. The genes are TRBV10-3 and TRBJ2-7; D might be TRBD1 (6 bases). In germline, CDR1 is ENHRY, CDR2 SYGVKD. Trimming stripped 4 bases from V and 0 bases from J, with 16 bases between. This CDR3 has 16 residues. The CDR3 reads CAISVVPGQLSYEQYF. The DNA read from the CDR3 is TGTGCCATCAGTGTTGTCCCCGGACAGCTCTCCTACGAG.